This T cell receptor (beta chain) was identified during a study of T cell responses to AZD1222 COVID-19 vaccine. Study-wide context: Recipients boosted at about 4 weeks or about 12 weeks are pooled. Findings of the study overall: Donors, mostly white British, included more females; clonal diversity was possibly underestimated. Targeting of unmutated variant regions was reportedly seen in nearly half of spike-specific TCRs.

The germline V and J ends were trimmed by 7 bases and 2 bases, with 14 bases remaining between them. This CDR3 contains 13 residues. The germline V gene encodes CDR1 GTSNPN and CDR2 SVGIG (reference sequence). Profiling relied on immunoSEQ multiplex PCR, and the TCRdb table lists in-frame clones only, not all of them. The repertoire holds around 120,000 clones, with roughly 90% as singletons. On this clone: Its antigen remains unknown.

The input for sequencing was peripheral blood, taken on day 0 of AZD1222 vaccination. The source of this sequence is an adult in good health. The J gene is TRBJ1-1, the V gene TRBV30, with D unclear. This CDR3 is CAYDRGFNTEAFF. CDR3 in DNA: TGTGCCTATGATCGAGGTTTCAACACTGAAGCTTTCTTT.